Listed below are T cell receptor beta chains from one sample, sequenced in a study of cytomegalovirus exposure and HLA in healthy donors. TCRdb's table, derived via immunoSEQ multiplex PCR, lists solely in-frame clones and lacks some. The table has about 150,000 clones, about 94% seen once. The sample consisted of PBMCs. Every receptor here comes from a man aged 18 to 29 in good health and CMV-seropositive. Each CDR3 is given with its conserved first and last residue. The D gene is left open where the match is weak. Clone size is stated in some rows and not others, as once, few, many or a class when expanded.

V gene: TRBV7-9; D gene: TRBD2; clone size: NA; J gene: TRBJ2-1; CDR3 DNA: TGTGCCAGCCTCCCAAGGAGCGGGAGGGCCTCCTACAATGAGCAGTTCTTC; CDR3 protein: CASLPRSGRASYNEQFF
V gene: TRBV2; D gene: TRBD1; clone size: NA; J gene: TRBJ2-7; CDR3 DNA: TGTGCCAGCAGTGAATTTGGACAGGGGGCCTACGAGCAGTACTTC; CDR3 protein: CASSEFGQGAYEQYF
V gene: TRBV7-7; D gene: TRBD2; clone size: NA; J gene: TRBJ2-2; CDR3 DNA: TGTGCTAGCAGCCCGGGACTAGCGAACCCGCCCGGGGAGCTGTTTTTT; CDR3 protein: CASSPGLANPPGELFF
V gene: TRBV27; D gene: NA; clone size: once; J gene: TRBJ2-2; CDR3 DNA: TGTGCCAGCCGGTCGGGGACGAACACCGGGGAGCTGTTTTTT; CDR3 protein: CASRSGTNTGELFF
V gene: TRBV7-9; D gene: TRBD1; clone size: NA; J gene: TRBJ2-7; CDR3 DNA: TGTGCCAGCAGCTTAACAGGGGTCCTCTACGAGCAGTACTTC; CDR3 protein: CASSLTGVLYEQYF
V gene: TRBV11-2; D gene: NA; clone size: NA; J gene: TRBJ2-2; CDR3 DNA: TGTGCCAGCAGCTTAGTATCCCTACCGAACACCGGGGAGCTGTTTTTT; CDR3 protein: CASSLVSLPNTGELFF
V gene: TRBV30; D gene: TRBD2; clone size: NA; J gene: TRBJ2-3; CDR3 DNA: TGTGCCTGGAGTGGAGCGGGAGGGCGGAGGGATACGCAGTATTTT; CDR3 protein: CAWSGAGGRRDTQYF
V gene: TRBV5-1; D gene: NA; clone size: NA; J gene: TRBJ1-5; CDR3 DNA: TGCGCCAGCAGCGAACAACCGGGATCCGGCGGGGGGCCCCAGCATTTT; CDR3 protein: CASSEQPGSGGGPQHF
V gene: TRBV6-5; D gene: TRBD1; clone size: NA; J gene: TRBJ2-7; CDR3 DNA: TGTGCCAGCACCAGGGGGCGGTATGGGCAGTACTTC; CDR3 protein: CASTRGRYGQYF
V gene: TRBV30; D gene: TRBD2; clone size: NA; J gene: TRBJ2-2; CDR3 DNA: TGTGCCTGGGGACTAGCGGGAGGGACGAACACCGGGGAGCTGTTTTTT; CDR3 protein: CAWGLAGGTNTGELFF
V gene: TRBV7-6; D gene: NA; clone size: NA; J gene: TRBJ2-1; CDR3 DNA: TGTGCCAGCAGCAACCGACAGTACAATGAGCAGTTCTTC; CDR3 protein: CASSNRQYNEQFF
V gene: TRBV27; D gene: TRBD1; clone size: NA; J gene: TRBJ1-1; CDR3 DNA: TGTGCCAGCAGTTTAGGACAGGGAATGAACACTGAAGCTTTCTTT; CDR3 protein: CASSLGQGMNTEAFF
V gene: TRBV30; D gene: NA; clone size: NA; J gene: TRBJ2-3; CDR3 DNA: TGTGCCTGGAGTTTACCCCGGTCTGCCCCTAGAGATACGCAGTATTTT; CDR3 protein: CAWSLPRSAPRDTQYF
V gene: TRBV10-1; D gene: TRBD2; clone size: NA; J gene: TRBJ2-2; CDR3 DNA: TGCGCCAGCAGACTAGCGGGAGATACCGGGGAGCTGTTTTTT; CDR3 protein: CASRLAGDTGELFF
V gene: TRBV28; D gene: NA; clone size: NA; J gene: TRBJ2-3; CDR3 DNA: TGTGCCAGCAGTAAGCCTAGCTTGGGCACAGATACGCAGTATTTT; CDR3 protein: CASSKPSLGTDTQYF
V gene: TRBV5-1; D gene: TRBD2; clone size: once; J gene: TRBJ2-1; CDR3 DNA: TGCGCCAGCAGGTCGACTAGCGGGAGAGGTAATGAGCAGTTCTTC; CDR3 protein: CASRSTSGRGNEQFF
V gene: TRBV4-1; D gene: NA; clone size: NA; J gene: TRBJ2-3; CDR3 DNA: TGCGCCAGCAGCCAAGATGGGGGGGCGGGAACCACAGATACGCAGTATTTT; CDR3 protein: CASSQDGGAGTTDTQYF
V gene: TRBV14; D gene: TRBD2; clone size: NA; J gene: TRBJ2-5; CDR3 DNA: TGTGCCAGCAGCACCGGGAGGGAGACCCAGTACTTC; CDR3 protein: CASSTGRETQYF
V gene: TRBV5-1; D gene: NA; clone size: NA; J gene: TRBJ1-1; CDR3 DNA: TGCGCCAGCAGCCCTGATAGGGGGGGCACTGAAGCTTTCTTT; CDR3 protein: CASSPDRGGTEAFF
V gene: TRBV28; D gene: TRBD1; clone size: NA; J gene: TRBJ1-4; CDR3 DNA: TGTGCCAGCTATTACAGGGGGCCGTCACATAATGAAAAACTGTTTTTT; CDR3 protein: CASYYRGPSHNEKLFF
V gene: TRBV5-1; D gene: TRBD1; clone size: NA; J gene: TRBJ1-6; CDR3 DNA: TGCGCCAGCAGCTTGTCAGCGGGACAGGGGTATTCACCCCTCCACTTT; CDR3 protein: CASSLSAGQGYSPLHF
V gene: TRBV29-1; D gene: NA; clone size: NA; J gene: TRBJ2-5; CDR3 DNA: TGCAGCGTTGAAGAATTGGGGGGCCAAGAGACCCAGTACTTC; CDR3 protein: CSVEELGGQETQYF
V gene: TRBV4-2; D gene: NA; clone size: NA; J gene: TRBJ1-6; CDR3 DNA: TGTGCCAGCAGCCCTCGGGAGGCTACCTATAATTCACCCCTCCACTTT; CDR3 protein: CASSPREATYNSPLHF
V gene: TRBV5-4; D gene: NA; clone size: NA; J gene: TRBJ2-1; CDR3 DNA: TGTGCCAGCAGCCGATTGGCCGGGGGGCAGTTCTTC; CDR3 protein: CASSRLAGGQFF
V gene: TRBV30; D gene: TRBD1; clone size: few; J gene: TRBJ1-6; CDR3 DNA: TGTGCCTGGAGTGATCTAGGGACAGCGGCTAATTCACCCCTCCACTTT; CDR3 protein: CAWSDLGTAANSPLHF
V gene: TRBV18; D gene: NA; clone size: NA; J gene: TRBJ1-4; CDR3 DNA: TGTGCCAGCTCACCAGGGTATCGGGCAACTAATGAAAAACTGTTTTTT; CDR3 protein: CASSPGYRATNEKLFF
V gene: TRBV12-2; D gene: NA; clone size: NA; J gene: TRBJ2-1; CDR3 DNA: TGTGCAAACCGGGACAGGAATAATGAGCAGTTCTTC; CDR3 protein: CANRDRNNEQFF
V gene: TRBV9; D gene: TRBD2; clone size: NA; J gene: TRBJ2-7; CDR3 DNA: TGTGCCAGCAGCGTAGCCGGGACTAGCGGGAGCGGAGAGCAGTACTTC; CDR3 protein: CASSVAGTSGSGEQYF
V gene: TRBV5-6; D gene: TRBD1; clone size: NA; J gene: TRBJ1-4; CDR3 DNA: TGTGCCAGCAGCTTGGCGGGACAGGGGCGTACTAATGAAAAACTGTTTTTT; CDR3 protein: CASSLAGQGRTNEKLFF
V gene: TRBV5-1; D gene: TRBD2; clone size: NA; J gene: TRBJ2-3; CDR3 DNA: TGCGCCAGCAGCTTGGTGGCGGGAGGCCCATCTAGCACAGATACGCAGTATTTT; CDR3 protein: CASSLVAGGPSSTDTQYF
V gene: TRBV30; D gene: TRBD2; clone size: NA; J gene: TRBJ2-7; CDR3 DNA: TGTGCCTGGAGTGTACTAGCGGGATCCTACGAGCAGTACTTC; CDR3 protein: CAWSVLAGSYEQYF
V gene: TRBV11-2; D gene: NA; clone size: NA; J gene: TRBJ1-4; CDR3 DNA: TGTGCCAGCAGCCTTTCACTAGGGGAAAAACTGTTTTTT; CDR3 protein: CASSLSLGEKLFF
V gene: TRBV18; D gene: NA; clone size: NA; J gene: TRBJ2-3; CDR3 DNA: TGTGCCAGCTCACCACCCCAGGGGACGCAGTATTTT; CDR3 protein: CASSPPQGTQYF
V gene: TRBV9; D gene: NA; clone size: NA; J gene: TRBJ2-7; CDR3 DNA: TGTGCCAGCAGCGTAGGTTCATTTTCCTACGAGCAGTACTTC; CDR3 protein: CASSVGSFSYEQYF
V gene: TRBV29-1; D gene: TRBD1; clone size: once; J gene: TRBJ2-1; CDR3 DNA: TGCAGCGCCATGAATCACAGGGGAGATGAGCAGTTCTTC; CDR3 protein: CSAMNHRGDEQFF
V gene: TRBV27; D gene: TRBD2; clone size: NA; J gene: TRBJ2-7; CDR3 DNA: TGTGCCTCTACCGGGACTAGGAACGAGCAGTACTTC; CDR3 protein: CASTGTRNEQYF
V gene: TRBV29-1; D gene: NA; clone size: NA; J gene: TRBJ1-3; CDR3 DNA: TGCAGCGTTGAAGTACACTCTGGAAACACCATATATTTT; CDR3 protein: CSVEVHSGNTIYF
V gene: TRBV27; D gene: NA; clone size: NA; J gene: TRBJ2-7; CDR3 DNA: TGTGCCAGCAGTAACCCGGACAACTCCTACGAGCAGTACTTC; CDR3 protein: CASSNPDNSYEQYF
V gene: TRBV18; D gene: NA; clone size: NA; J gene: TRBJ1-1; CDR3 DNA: TGTGCCAGCTCACCGGGGCAGACAGAAGCTTTCTTT; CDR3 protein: CASSPGQTEAFF
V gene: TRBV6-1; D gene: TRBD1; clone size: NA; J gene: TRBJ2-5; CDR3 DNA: TGTGCCAGCAGTGCCCAGACAGGGGGCGGTCGGTGGGAGACCCAGTACTTC; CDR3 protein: CASSAQTGGGRWETQYF